This T cell receptor (beta chain) was obtained from a study of post-analysis software for immune sequencing data. As for the study in general: The disease courses spanned relapsing-remitting, secondary progressive and progressive-relapsing forms of multiple sclerosis. Notes on the study in general: Diversity measured as normalized Chao1 was significantly lower in multiple sclerosis patients than in controls. There were four or five TRBV segments more frequent in patients than controls, and TRBV5-6, TRBV5-1 and TRBV20-1 were among them. Strong same-batch co-clustering of samples appeared with F measure clustering.

On this clonotype itself: Its antigen is unidentified.

Built from TCR beta cDNA, the libraries had unique molecular identifiers in them. From roughly 1 to 10 million T cells, 400,000 to 550,000 cDNA molecules were obtained. TCRdb reprocessed the PCR reads via MiXCR and lists one record per CDR3 protein. The data show 700,000 to 900,000 distinct CDR3 sequences, more than 45% seen once. V was pared by 3 bases and J by 2 bases, with 11 bases between. The CDR3 is 14 residues long. Per the germline V gene, CDR1 is LNHNV and CDR2 is YYDKDF (reference sequence). V gene TRBV15 combines with J gene TRBJ2-7, with D possibly matching TRBD2 (6 bases). Sequencing used blood. This receptor was taken from a girl between 5 and 17 years old with multiple sclerosis. The CDR3 coding sequence is TGTGCCACCAGCAGTTTGGGGGGAGCCTACGAGCAGTACTTC. Protein: CATSSLGGAYEQYF.